This T cell receptor beta chain comes out of a study of T cells in Graves' hyperthyroidism and ophthalmopathy. Only a few counts were recorded for this clonotype. What it recognizes is unknown. TCR beta CDR3 regions were amplified from RNA. First-round RT-PCR with HTBI primers amplified the TCR CDR3 region. A single record per CDR3 protein comes from TCRdb applying MiXCR to the multiplex PCR reads. The sample comprises 490,000 or so distinct CDR3 sequences, approximately 49% of which are singletons, and about 43% rests with the top ten. General study results and limits: Ophthalmopathy, which appeared later, was predicted by the model a median about 6.8 months before onset.

Trimming at V came to 0 bases and at J to 5 bases, leaving 17 bases not matched to a gene. The CDR3 sequence is 20 residues long. Germline CDR1 and CDR2: LGHNA and YSLEER. Sequencing was performed on peripheral blood or thyroid tissue (not recorded which). V usage is TRBV4-3 and J usage is TRBJ2-7; TRBD2 matches 12 bases. This receptor was identified in an adult woman with Graves' disease, either hyperthyroidism or ophthalmopathy (not recorded which). The CDR3 DNA sequence: TGCGCCAGCAGCCAAGACCGACTAGCGGGAGTTAAGGGGTCCTTGGACGAGCAGTACTTC. Protein product: CASSQDRLAGVKGSLDEQYF.